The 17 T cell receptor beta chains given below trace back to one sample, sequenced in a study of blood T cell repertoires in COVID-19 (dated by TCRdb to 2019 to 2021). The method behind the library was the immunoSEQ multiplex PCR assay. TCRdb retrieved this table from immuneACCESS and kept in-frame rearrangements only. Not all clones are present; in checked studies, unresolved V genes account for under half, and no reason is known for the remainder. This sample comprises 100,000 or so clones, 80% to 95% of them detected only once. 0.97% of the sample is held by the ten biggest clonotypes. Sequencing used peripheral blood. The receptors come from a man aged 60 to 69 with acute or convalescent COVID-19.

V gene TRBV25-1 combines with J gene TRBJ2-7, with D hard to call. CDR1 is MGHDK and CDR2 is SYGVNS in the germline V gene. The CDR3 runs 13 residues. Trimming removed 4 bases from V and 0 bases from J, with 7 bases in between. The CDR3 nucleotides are TGTGCCAGCAGTGGCCCGAGCTCCTACGAGCAGTACGTC. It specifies CASSGPSSYEQYV.

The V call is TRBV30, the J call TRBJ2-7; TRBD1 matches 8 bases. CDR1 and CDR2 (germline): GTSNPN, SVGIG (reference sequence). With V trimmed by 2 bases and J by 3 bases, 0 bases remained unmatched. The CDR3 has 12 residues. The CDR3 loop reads CAWSTGGYEQYF. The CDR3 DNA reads TGTGCCTGGAGTACAGGGGGCTACGAGCAGTACTTC.

This CDR3 reads CASSLVGGMETQYF. The CDR3 DNA reads as TGCGCCAGCAGCTTGGTCGGCGGGATGGAGACCCAGTACTTC. V gene TRBV5-1 combines with J gene TRBJ2-5; maybe TRBD2 (6 bases). This CDR3 spans 14 amino acids. CDR1 SGHRS and CDR2 YFSETQ come from the germline V gene. Trimming took off 0 bases at V and 5 bases at J, with 11 bases between the two ends. The entire variable domain, with the rest obtained from reference TRBV5-1 and TRBJ2-5, is as follows: KAGVTQTPRYLIKTRGQQVTLSCSPISGHRSVSWYQQTPGQGLQFLFEYFSETQRNKGNFPGRFSGRQFSNSRSEMNVSTLELGDSALYLCASSLVGGMETQYFGPGTRLLVL.

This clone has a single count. The CDR3 here is CASTSGLARADTQYF. The CDR3 DNA reads TGTGCCAGTACCTCGGGACTAGCGCGAGCAGATACGCAGTATTTT. The J gene is TRBJ2-3, the V gene TRBV19, with 10 bases aligning to TRBD2. J was trimmed by 4 bases and V by 7 bases; bases with no gene match: 8. CDR3 size: 15 residues. Per the germline V gene, CDR1 is LNHDA and CDR2 is SQIVND (reference sequence).

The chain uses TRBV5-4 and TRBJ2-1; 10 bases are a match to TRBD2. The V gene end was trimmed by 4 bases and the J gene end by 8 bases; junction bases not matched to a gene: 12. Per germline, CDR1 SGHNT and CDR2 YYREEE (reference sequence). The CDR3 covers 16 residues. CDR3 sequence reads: CASSVKLAGKGDEQFF. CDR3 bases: TGTGCCAGCAGCGTCAAACTAGCGGGAAAAGGGGATGAGCAGTTCTTC.

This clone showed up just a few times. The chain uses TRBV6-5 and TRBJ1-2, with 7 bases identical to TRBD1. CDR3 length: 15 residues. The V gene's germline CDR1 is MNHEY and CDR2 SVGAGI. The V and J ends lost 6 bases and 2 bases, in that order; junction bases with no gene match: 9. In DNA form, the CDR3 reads TGTGCCAGCAGCCTAGCCCCGACAGGGAACTATGGCTACACCTTC. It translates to CASSLAPTGNYGYTF.

The CDR3 DNA follows: TGTGCCAGCAGCCAAGTGGGTGGTGGACCCCGCGGGGTCTATAATTCACCCCTCCACTTT. As protein: CASSQVGGGPRGVYNSPLHF. The V call is TRBV4-2, the J call TRBJ1-6, with unresolved D. Germline V CDR1 and CDR2: LGHNA, YNFKEQ. This CDR3 has 20 amino acids. V lost 1 base to trimming and J lost 3 bases, with 22 bases between them.

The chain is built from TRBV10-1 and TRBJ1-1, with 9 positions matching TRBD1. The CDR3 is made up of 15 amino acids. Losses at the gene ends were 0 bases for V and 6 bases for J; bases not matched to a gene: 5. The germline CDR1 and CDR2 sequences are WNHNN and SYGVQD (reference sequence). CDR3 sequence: CASSESTGQGSEAFF. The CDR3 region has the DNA TGCGCCAGCAGTGAGTCGACTGGACAGGGGTCTGAAGCTTTCTTT.

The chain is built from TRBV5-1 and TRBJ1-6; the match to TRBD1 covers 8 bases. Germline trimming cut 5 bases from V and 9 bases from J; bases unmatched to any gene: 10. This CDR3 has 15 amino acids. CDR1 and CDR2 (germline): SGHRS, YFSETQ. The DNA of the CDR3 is TGCGCCAGCAGTCACACGGACAGGGACGGTTCACCCCTCCACTTT. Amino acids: CASSHTDRDGSPLHF.

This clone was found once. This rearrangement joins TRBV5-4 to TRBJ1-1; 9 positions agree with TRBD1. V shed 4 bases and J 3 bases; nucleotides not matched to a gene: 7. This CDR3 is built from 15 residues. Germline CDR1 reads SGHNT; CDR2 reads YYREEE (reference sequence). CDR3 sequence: CASSPSRTGDTEAFF. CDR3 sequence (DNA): TGTGCCAGCAGCCCTTCAAGGACAGGGGACACTGAAGCTTTCTTT. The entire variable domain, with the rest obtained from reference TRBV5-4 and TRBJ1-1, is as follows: ETGVTQSPTHLIKTRGQQVTLRCSSQSGHNTVSWYQQALGQGPQFIFQYYREEENGRGNFPPRFSGLQFPNYSSELNVNALELDDSALYLCASSPSRTGDTEAFFGQGTRLTVV.

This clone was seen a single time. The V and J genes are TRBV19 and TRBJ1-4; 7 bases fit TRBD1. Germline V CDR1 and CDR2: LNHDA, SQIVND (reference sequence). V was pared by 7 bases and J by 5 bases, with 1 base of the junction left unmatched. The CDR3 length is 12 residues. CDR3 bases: TGTGCCAGTAAGACAGGGAATGAAAAACTGTTTTTT. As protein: CASKTGNEKLFF.

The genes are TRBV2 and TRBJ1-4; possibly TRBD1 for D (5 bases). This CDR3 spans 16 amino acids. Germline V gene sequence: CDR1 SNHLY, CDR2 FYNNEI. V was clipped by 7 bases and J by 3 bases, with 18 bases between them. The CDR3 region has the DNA TGTGCCAGCAAGGGGCTCACGACGGCAGCTAATGAAAAACTGTTTTTT. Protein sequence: CASKGLTTAANEKLFF.

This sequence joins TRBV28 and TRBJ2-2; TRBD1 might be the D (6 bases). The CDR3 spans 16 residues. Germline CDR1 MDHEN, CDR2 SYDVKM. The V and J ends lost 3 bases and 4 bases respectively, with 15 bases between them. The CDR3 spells CASSFRGSTTTGELFF. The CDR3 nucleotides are TGTGCCAGCAGTTTCAGGGGCTCCACGACCACCGGGGAGCTGTTTTTT.

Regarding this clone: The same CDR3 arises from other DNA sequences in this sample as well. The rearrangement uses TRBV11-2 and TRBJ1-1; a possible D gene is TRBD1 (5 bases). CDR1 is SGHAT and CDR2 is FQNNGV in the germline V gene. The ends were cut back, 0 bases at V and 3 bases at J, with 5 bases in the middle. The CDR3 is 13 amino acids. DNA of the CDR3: TGTGCCAGCAGCTTAGACAGGGACACTGAAGCTTTCTTT. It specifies CASSLDRDTEAFF.

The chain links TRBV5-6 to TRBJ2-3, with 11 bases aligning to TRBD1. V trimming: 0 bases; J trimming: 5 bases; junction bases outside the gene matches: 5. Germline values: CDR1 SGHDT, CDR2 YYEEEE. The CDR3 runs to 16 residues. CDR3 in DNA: TGTGCCAGCAGCTTGGCCGGGACAGGGGGTCTAGATACGCAGTATTTT. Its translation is CASSLAGTGGLDTQYF.

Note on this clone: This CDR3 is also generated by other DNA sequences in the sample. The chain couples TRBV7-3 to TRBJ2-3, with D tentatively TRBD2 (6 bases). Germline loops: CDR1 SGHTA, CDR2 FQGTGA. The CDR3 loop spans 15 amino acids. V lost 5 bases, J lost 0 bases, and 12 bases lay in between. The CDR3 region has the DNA TGTGCCAGCAGCCTCGCCGGGGGTAGCACAGATACGCAGTATTTT. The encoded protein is CASSLAGGSTDTQYF.

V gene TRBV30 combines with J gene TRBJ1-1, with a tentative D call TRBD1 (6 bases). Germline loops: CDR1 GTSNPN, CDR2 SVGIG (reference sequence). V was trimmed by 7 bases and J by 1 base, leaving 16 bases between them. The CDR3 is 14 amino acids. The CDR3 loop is CASEKGQTNTEAFF. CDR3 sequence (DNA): TGTGCCTCGGAAAAAGGACAGACGAACACTGAAGCTTTCTTT.